These 10 T cell receptor beta chains share one sample of origin, sequenced in a study of shared clonotypes between healthy human individuals. Sequencing was performed with immunoSEQ multiplex PCR; in TCRdb, only in-frame clones are kept and a portion is missing. This sample has roughly 2.5 million clones, with around 90% found just once. The source material was naive CD4+ T cells sorted from blood. Subset specified: CD45RA+ positively selected. These TCRs come from a man between 18 and 35 years old in good health.

The chain has TRBV28 and TRBJ2-3; TRBD2 matches 7 bases. Germline-derived CDR1 and CDR2 are MDHEN and SYDVKM. CDR3 length: 15 amino acids. The V gene end was trimmed by 6 bases and the J gene end by 1 base; junction bases not matched to a gene: 7. The CDR3, as DNA: TGTGCCAGCAGGGAGCCCCGGGGGGGCACAGATACGCAGTATTTT. Residues: CASREPRGGTDTQYF.

The chain joins TRBV13 to TRBJ2-2, with 9 bases matching TRBD1. Germline CDR1 PRHDT, CDR2 FYEKMQ (reference sequence). Trimming cost V 5 bases and J 4 bases; bases outside gene matches: 8. The CDR3 consists of 16 residues. DNA for the CDR3: TGTGCCAGCAGCCGCCCACCGGGACAGGGCACCGGGGAGCTGTTTTTT. Protein: CASSRPPGQGTGELFF. The variable domain in full, with the rest retrieved from reference TRBV13 and TRBJ2-2, is AAGVIQSPRHLIKEKRETATLKCYPIPRHDTVYWYQQGPGQDPQFLISFYEKMQSDKGSIPDRFSAQQFSDYHSELNMSSLELGDSALYFCASSRPPGQGTGELFFGEGSRLTVL.

In its sample, this clone was seen once. The chain recombines TRBV2 with TRBJ2-7, with D possibly being TRBD1 (7 bases). This CDR3 has 15 residues. Germline-derived CDR1 and CDR2 are SNHLY and FYNNEI. Between the trimmed V and J ends, which lost 5 bases and 0 bases, there was a span of 14 bases. The CDR3 spells CASSQGGTGSYEQYF. The CDR3 coding sequence is TGTGCCAGCAGTCAGGGGGGAACAGGCTCCTACGAGCAGTACTTC.

The chain has TRBV28 and TRBJ1-2; D not resolved. CDR1 MDHEN and CDR2 SYDVKM come from the germline V gene. Trimming cost V 8 bases and J 0 bases, with 10 bases left between them. This CDR3 spans 13 amino acids. Here the CDR3 DNA reads TGTGCCAGCGGCTCTCCCTCTAACTATGGCTACACCTTC. This sequence encodes CASGSPSNYGYTF.

The genes are TRBV30 and TRBJ2-7, with D perhaps assigned TRBD1 or TRBD2 (5 bases each). Trimming took off 6 bases at V and 0 bases at J, with 15 bases between the two ends. CDR3 length equals 14 residues. Per the germline V gene, CDR1 is GTSNPN and CDR2 is SVGIG (reference sequence). The CDR3, as DNA: TGTGCCTGCTTTCCCGGGACGGTCTCCTACGAGCAGTACTTC. Its translation is CACFPGTVSYEQYF.

The V gene is TRBV10-1, the J gene TRBJ1-1, with TRBD1 as a possible D gene (6 bases). The CDR3 is 18 residues long. Germline loops: CDR1 WNHNN, CDR2 SYGVQD (reference sequence). Trimming pared 6 bases from V and 2 bases from J, leaving 25 bases between. Written as DNA, the CDR3 is TGCGCCAGCAGGTTGGGAGATGTGGGGGCCCATCTCAACACTGAAGCTTTCTTT. Residues: CASRLGDVGAHLNTEAFF.

The V call is TRBV6-1, the J call TRBJ1-6, with no clear D. Germline V gives CDR1 MNHNS, CDR2 SASEGT. Trimming took off 1 base at V and 4 bases at J, with 8 bases between the two ends. The CDR3 is made up of 15 amino acids. The CDR3 region is CASSEEFRYNSPLHF. The DNA for the CDR3 is TGTGCCAGCAGTGAAGAATTCCGATATAATTCACCCCTCCACTTT.

The chain combines TRBV10-3 with TRBJ2-1, with 10 bases aligning to TRBD2. The CDR3 covers 17 residues. Germline V gene lookup returns CDR1 ENHRY and CDR2 SYGVKD. With V trimmed by 0 bases and J by 5 bases, 7 bases remained unmatched. In DNA, the CDR3 is TGTGCCATCAGTGAGTCGGGTAGCGGGAGGCTCAACAATGAGCAGTTCTTC. Translation gives CAISESGSGRLNNEQFF.

This clone has a single count. The genes are TRBV5-8 and TRBJ2-5; 14 bases are shared with TRBD2. This CDR3 contains 16 residues. Per the germline V gene, CDR1 is SGHTS and CDR2 is YDEGEE. J was trimmed by 3 bases and V by 5 bases; bases with no gene match: 6. CDR3 sequence: CASRRGLAGGKETQYF. CDR3 in DNA: TGTGCCAGCAGGCGTGGACTAGCGGGAGGAAAAGAGACCCAGTACTTC.

This chain connects TRBV4-1 to TRBJ2-2, with 9 bases fitting TRBD2. V was pared by 4 bases and J by 0 bases, with 6 bases of the junction left unmatched. CDR3 length: 17 amino acids. Germline values: CDR1 MGHRA, CDR2 YSYEKL. CDR3 amino acids: CASSRIAGVPNTGELFF. In nucleotides, the CDR3 is TGCGCCAGCAGCCGAATAGCGGGGGTCCCGAACACCGGGGAGCTGTTTTTT.